The rows below give T cell receptor beta chains drawn from one sample of a study of shared clonotypes between healthy human individuals. Measured with immunoSEQ multiplex PCR; TCRdb has only the in-frame clones, and not every one. The sample yields about 560,000 clones, about 80% seen once. The specimen sequenced was PBMCs. These receptors were collected from a woman in her thirties or forties in good health. Some clones in this sample may be carry-over from other donors' samples. The CDR3 runs from the conserved cysteine through the conserved F or W. The D gene is left open where the match is weak. The size field is filled for only some rows; it gives once, few, many or a size class.

CDR3 protein: CASSSGGGGNQPQHF; CDR3 DNA: TGTGCCAGCAGCTCCGGCGGAGGGGGCAATCAGCCCCAGCATTTT; V gene: TRBV9; J gene: TRBJ1-5; clone size: few; D gene: NA
CDR3 protein: CATSNPGQGVGEQYF; CDR3 DNA: TGTGCCACCAGCAACCCGGGACAGGGGGTTGGGGAGCAGTACTTC; V gene: TRBV15; J gene: TRBJ2-7; clone size: NA; D gene: TRBD1
CDR3 protein: CASSLGGGSQPQHF; CDR3 DNA: TGTGCCAGCAGTTTGGGAGGGGGCTCTCAGCCCCAGCATTTT; V gene: TRBV28; J gene: TRBJ1-5; clone size: NA; D gene: TRBD1
CDR3 protein: CASSEARDLAGSGPYEQYF; CDR3 DNA: TGTGCCAGCAGTGAAGCGCGGGATCTAGCGGGGTCGGGGCCCTACGAGCAGTACTTC; V gene: TRBV6-1; J gene: TRBJ2-7; clone size: NA; D gene: TRBD2
CDR3 protein: CASSEISGPAEAFF; CDR3 DNA: TGTGCCAGCAGTGAAATATCAGGGCCTGCTGAAGCTTTCTTT; V gene: TRBV6-1; J gene: TRBJ1-1; clone size: few; D gene: NA
CDR3 protein: CASSGSGRGETQYF; CDR3 DNA: TGTGCCAGCAGCGGCTCGGGGAGGGGCGAGACCCAGTACTTC; V gene: TRBV6-5; J gene: TRBJ2-5; clone size: NA; D gene: TRBD2
CDR3 protein: CASSLDRGRDEKLFF; CDR3 DNA: TGTGCCAGCAGCCTGGACAGGGGGCGAGATGAAAAACTGTTTTTT; V gene: TRBV7-2; J gene: TRBJ1-4; clone size: NA; D gene: TRBD1
CDR3 protein: CASSLGRDTEAFF; CDR3 DNA: TGCGCCAGCAGCTTGGGGAGGGACACTGAAGCTTTCTTT; V gene: TRBV5-1; J gene: TRBJ1-1; clone size: NA; D gene: NA
CDR3 protein: CASSLTGLTTDTQYF; CDR3 DNA: TGCGCCAGCAGCTTAACGGGACTCACCACAGATACGCAGTATTTT; V gene: TRBV5-1; J gene: TRBJ2-3; clone size: few; D gene: NA
CDR3 protein: CSVSWAGLGEQYF; CDR3 DNA: TGCAGCGTTAGCTGGGCAGGACTCGGGGAGCAGTACTTC; V gene: TRBV29-1; J gene: TRBJ2-7; clone size: few; D gene: NA
CDR3 protein: CASSSRSDQPQHF; CDR3 DNA: TGTGCCAGCAGTTCCCGCAGCGATCAGCCCCAGCATTTT; V gene: TRBV28; J gene: TRBJ1-5; clone size: NA; D gene: NA
CDR3 protein: CASSLPPDYEQYF; CDR3 DNA: TGTGCCAGCAGTTTACCCCCAGACTACGAGCAGTACTTC; V gene: TRBV28; J gene: TRBJ2-7; clone size: NA; D gene: NA
CDR3 protein: CASSRDRESTEKLFF; CDR3 DNA: TGTGCCAGCAGCCGCGACAGGGAGAGCACTGAAAAACTGTTTTTT; V gene: TRBV11-2; J gene: TRBJ1-4; clone size: once; D gene: TRBD1
CDR3 protein: CARGGGGNEKLFF; CDR3 DNA: TGTGCCAGAGGAGGGGGGGGTAATGAAAAACTGTTTTTT; V gene: TRBV2; J gene: TRBJ1-4; clone size: NA; D gene: NA
CDR3 protein: CSVVGMAYEQYF; CDR3 DNA: TGCAGCGTTGTCGGGATGGCCTACGAGCAGTACTTC; V gene: TRBV29-1; J gene: TRBJ2-7; clone size: NA; D gene: NA
CDR3 protein: CASSLGGTDTQYF; CDR3 DNA: TGTGCCAGCAGCTTAGGGGGGACAGATACGCAGTATTTT; V gene: TRBV7-3; J gene: TRBJ2-3; clone size: NA; D gene: NA
CDR3 protein: CASSESLVYEQYF; CDR3 DNA: TGCGCCAGCAGTGAGTCTCTCGTCTACGAGCAGTACTTC; V gene: TRBV10-2; J gene: TRBJ2-7; clone size: NA; D gene: NA
CDR3 protein: CASSLTTRVSDTQYF; CDR3 DNA: TGTGCCAGCAGCCTTACAACCAGGGTTTCAGATACGCAGTATTTT; V gene: TRBV5-6; J gene: TRBJ2-3; clone size: NA; D gene: NA
CDR3 protein: CASSPLTGGGNQPQHF; CDR3 DNA: TGTGCCAGCTCACCCCTCACAGGGGGCGGCAATCAGCCCCAGCATTTT; V gene: TRBV18; J gene: TRBJ1-5; clone size: NA; D gene: TRBD1
CDR3 protein: CASSLGGREDEQFF; CDR3 DNA: TGTGCCAGCAGCTTGGGGGGTCGGGAGGATGAGCAGTTCTTC; V gene: TRBV5-8; J gene: TRBJ2-1; clone size: many; D gene: TRBD2
CDR3 protein: CASSLGLASDTQYF; CDR3 DNA: TGTGCCAGCAGCTTGGGACTAGCCTCAGATACGCAGTATTTT; V gene: TRBV7-2; J gene: TRBJ2-3; clone size: NA; D gene: TRBD2
CDR3 protein: CSVESPSGPQETQYF; CDR3 DNA: TGCAGCGTTGAATCCCCTAGCGGCCCCCAAGAGACCCAGTACTTC; V gene: TRBV29-1; J gene: TRBJ2-5; clone size: NA; D gene: TRBD2
CDR3 protein: CASSLGQEPTNEKLFF; CDR3 DNA: TGTGCCAGCAGCTTGGGACAGGAACCAACTAATGAAAAACTGTTTTTT; V gene: TRBV5-4; J gene: TRBJ1-4; clone size: NA; D gene: NA
CDR3 protein: CASSGGFRASADTQYF; CDR3 DNA: TGTGCCAGCAGCGGCGGCTTTCGGGCCTCAGCTGATACGCAGTATTTT; V gene: TRBV7-6; J gene: TRBJ2-3; clone size: NA; D gene: NA
CDR3 protein: CAWSSPSRGANYGYTF; CDR3 DNA: TGTGCCTGGAGTAGCCCCAGCCGCGGAGCAAACTATGGCTACACCTTC; V gene: TRBV30; J gene: TRBJ1-2; clone size: few; D gene: NA
CDR3 protein: CASSDRPQETQYF; CDR3 DNA: TGTGCCAGCAGCGACAGGCCCCAAGAGACCCAGTACTTC; V gene: TRBV6-5; J gene: TRBJ2-5; clone size: NA; D gene: NA
CDR3 protein: CASSEASLAGNTIYF; CDR3 DNA: TGTGCCAGCAGTGAAGCTTCACTCGCTGGAAACACCATATATTTT; V gene: TRBV6-1; J gene: TRBJ1-3; clone size: NA; D gene: NA
CDR3 protein: CASSPSSGRGTDTQYF; CDR3 DNA: TGTGCCAGCAGCCCCAGTAGCGGGAGGGGCACAGATACGCAGTATTTT; V gene: TRBV9; J gene: TRBJ2-3; clone size: NA; D gene: TRBD2
CDR3 protein: CAWSVNRDTEAFF; CDR3 DNA: TGTGCCTGGAGTGTCAACAGGGACACTGAAGCTTTCTTT; V gene: TRBV30; J gene: TRBJ1-1; clone size: few; D gene: NA
CDR3 protein: CASSYSRGRVGEQYF; CDR3 DNA: TGTGCCAGCAGTTACTCGAGAGGGAGGGTCGGCGAGCAGTACTTC; V gene: TRBV6-5; J gene: TRBJ2-7; clone size: NA; D gene: TRBD2
CDR3 protein: CASSSLFDSHYGYTF; CDR3 DNA: TGTGCCAGCAGCTCCTTGTTTGACAGTCACTATGGCTACACCTTC; V gene: TRBV5-6; J gene: TRBJ1-2; clone size: NA; D gene: NA
CDR3 protein: CASSPGLAGNEQFF; CDR3 DNA: TGTGCCAGCAGTCCAGGACTAGCGGGCAATGAGCAGTTCTTC; V gene: TRBV7-3; J gene: TRBJ2-1; clone size: NA; D gene: TRBD2
CDR3 protein: CASTLDRTTGELFF; CDR3 DNA: TGTGCCAGCACCCTGGACAGGACCACCGGGGAGCTGTTTTTT; V gene: TRBV28; J gene: TRBJ2-2; clone size: NA; D gene: TRBD1
CDR3 protein: CAISDWSYEQYF; CDR3 DNA: TGTGCCATCAGTGATTGGTCCTACGAGCAGTACTTC; V gene: TRBV10-3; J gene: TRBJ2-7; clone size: NA; D gene: NA
CDR3 protein: CASSPGTGPEQYF; CDR3 DNA: TGCGCCAGCAGCCCCGGGACAGGGCCCGAGCAGTACTTC; V gene: TRBV5-1; J gene: TRBJ2-7; clone size: NA; D gene: TRBD1
CDR3 protein: CACSRQATNEKLFF; CDR3 DNA: TGTGCCTGCAGTCGACAGGCAACTAATGAAAAACTGTTTTTT; V gene: TRBV30; J gene: TRBJ1-4; clone size: once; D gene: NA
CDR3 protein: CASSLASREYEQFF; CDR3 DNA: TGTGCCAGCAGCTTAGCATCGCGGGAGTATGAGCAGTTCTTC; V gene: TRBV7-9; J gene: TRBJ2-1; clone size: NA; D gene: TRBD2
CDR3 protein: CASSQDHGGPYGYTF; CDR3 DNA: TGTGCCAGCAGCCAAGATCATGGGGGGCCCTATGGCTACACCTTC; V gene: TRBV4-2; J gene: TRBJ1-2; clone size: once; D gene: NA
CDR3 protein: CASSARGTTEAFF; CDR3 DNA: TGTGCCAGCAGCGCGAGGGGGACGACTGAAGCTTTCTTT; V gene: TRBV9; J gene: TRBJ1-1; clone size: NA; D gene: NA
CDR3 protein: CASSQAGVGYTF; CDR3 DNA: TGTGCCAGCAGCCAAGCGGGGGTGGGCTACACCTTC; V gene: TRBV14; J gene: TRBJ1-2; clone size: few; D gene: NA